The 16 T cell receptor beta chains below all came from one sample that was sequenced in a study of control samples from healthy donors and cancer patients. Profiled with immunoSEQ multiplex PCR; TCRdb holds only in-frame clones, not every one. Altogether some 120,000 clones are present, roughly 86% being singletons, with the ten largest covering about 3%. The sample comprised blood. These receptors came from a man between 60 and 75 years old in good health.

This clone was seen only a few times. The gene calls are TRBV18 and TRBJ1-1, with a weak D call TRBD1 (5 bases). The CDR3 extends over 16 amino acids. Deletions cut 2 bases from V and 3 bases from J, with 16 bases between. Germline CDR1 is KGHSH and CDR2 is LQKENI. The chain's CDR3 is CASSPVVGVKDTEAFF. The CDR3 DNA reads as TGTGCCAGCTCACCAGTCGTAGGGGTGAAGGACACTGAAGCTTTCTTT.

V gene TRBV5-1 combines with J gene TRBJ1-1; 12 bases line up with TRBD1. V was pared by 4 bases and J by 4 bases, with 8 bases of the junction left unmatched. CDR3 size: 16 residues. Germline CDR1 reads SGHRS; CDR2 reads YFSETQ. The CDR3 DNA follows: TGCGCCAGCAGCACCGGGACAGGGGGCGGGGGCACTGAAGCTTTCTTT. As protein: CASSTGTGGGGTEAFF.

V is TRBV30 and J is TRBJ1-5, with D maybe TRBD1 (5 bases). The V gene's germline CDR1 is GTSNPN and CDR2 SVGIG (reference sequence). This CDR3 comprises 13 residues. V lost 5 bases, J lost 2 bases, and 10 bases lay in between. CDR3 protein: CAWARGGNQPQHF. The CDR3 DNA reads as TGTGCCTGGGCTCGGGGGGGCAATCAGCCCCAGCATTTT.

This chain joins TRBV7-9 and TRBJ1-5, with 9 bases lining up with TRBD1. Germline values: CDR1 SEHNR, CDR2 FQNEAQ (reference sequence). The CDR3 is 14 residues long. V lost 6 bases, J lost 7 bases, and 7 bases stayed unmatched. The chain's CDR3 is CASSGQGSQQPQHF. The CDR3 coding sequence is TGTGCCAGCAGTGGACAGGGGTCACAGCAGCCCCAGCATTTT.

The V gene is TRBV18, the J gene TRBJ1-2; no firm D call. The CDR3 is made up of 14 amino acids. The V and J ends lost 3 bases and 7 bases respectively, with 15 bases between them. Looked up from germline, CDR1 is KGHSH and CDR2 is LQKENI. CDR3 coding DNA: TGTGCCAGCTCACCTGACCGATTAGAAACTGGCTACACCTTC. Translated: CASSPDRLETGYTF.

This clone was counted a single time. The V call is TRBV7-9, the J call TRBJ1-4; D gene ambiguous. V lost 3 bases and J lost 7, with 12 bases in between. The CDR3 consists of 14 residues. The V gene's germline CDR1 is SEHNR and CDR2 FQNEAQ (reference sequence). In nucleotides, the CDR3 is TGTGCCAGCAGCTTTATGGGCGGGCGTGAAAAACTGTTTTTT. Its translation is CASSFMGGREKLFF. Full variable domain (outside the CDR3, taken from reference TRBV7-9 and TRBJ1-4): DTGVSQNPRHKITKRGQNVTFRCDPISEHNRLYWYRQTLGQGPEFLTYFQNEAQLEKSRLLSDRFSAERPKGSFSTLEIQRTEQGDSAMYLCASSFMGGREKLFFGSGTQLSVL.

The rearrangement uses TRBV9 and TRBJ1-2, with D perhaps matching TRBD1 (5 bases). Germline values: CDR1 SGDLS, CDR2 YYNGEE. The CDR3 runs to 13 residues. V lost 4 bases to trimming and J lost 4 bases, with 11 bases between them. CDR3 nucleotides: TGTGCCAGCAGCTTAGACAGCATCTATGGCTACACCTTC. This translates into CASSLDSIYGYTF.

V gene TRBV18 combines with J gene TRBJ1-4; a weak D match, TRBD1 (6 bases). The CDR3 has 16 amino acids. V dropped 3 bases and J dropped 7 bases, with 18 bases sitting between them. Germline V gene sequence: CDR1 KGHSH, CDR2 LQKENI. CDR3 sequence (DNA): TGTGCCAGCTCACCCCCGGGGGGGCCCTCAACTGAAAAACTGTTTTTT. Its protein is CASSPPGGPSTEKLFF.

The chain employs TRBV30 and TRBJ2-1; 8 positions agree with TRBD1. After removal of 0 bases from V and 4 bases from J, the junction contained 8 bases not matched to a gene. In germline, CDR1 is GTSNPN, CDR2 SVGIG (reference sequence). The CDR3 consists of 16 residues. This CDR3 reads CAWSVPRTGRYNEQFF. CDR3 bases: TGTGCCTGGAGTGTGCCCAGGACAGGGCGGTACAATGAGCAGTTCTTC.

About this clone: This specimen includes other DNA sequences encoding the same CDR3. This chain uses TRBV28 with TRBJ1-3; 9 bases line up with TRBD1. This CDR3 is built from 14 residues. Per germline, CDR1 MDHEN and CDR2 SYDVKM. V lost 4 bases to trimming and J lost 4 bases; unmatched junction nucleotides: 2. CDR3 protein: CASSYRGLGNTIYF. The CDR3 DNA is TGTGCCAGCAGTTACAGGGGGCTGGGAAACACCATATATTTT.

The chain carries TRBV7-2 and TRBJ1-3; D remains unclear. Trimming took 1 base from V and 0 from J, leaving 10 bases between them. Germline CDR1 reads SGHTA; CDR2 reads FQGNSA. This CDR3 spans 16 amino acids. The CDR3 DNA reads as TGTGCCAGCAGCTTAGGACGGATTCACTCTGGAAACACCATATATTTT. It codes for CASSLGRIHSGNTIYF.

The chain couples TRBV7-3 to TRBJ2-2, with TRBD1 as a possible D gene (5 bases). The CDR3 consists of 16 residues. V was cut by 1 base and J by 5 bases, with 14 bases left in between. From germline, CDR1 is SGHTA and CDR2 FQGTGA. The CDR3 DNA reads TGTGCCAGCAGCTTAATGAGCAGGGAAATAACCGGGGAGCTGTTTTTT. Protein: CASSLMSREITGELFF.

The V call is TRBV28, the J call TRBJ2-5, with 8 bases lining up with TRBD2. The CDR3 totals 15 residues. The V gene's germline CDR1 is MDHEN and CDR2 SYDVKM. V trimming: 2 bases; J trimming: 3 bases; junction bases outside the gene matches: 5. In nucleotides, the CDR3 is TGTGCCAGCAGTTTAGCGGGGGGTCCGAAAGAGACCCAGTACTTC. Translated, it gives CASSLAGGPKETQYF.

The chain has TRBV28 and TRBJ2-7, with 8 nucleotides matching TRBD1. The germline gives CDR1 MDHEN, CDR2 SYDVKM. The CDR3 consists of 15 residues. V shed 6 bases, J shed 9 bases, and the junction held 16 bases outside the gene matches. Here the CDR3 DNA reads TGTGCCAGCAGGCCGACCGGGACAGGAGGTTTTGGGCAGTACTTC. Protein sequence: CASRPTGTGGFGQYF.

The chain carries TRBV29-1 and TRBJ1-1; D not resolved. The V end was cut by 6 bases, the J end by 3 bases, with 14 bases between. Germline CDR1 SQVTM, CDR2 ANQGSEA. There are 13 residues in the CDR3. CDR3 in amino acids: CSVRATLDTEAFF. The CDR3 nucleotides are TGCAGCGTAAGGGCAACTTTAGACACTGAAGCTTTCTTT.

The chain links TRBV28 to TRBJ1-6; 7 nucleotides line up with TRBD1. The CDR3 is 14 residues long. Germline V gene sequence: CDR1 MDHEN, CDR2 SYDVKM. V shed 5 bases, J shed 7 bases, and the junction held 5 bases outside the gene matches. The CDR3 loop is CASSNRGGNSPLHF. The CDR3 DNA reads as TGTGCCAGCAGTAACAGGGGTGGCAATTCACCCCTCCACTTT.